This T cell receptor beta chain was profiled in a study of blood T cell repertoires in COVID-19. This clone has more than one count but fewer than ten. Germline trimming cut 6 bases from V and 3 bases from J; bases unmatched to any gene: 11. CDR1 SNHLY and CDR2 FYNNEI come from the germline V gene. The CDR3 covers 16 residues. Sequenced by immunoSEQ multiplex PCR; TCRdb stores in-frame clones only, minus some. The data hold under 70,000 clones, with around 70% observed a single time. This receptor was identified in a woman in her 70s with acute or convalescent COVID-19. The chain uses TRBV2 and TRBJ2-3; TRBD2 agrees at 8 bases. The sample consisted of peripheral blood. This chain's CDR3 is CASSVSRGGHTDTQYF. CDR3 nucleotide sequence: TGTGCCAGCAGCGTTTCCCGGGGGGGCCATACAGATACGCAGTATTTT.